Below are 11 T cell receptor beta chains sequenced from a single sample in a study of T-cell memory formation after mild COVID-19. MiXCR, applied by TCRdb to the 5' RACE reads, yields one record per CDR3 protein. The table has 58,000 or so distinct CDR3 sequences, 25% to 35% seen once. Specimen: PBMCs or a T cell subset sorted from them (not recorded which). The receptors were gathered from a man between 18 and 35 years old who had mild COVID-19 (a few samples of this study predate the infection). Cell type and time point are not known.

For the CDR3, the DNA is TGTGCCAGCAGCTTATACGGGGGTAGCACTGAAGCTTTCTTT. Protein sequence: CASSLYGGSTEAFF. The gene calls are TRBV11-2 and TRBJ1-1; D might be TRBD1 (5 bases). Germline V gene data show CDR1 as SGHAT and CDR2 as FQNNGV. Trimming removed 2 bases at V and 4 bases at J, with 11 bases between. The CDR3 runs to 14 residues.

This clonotype appeared a few times. The chain carries TRBV20-1 and TRBJ1-2, with D hard to call. V dropped 0 bases and J dropped 1 base, with 6 bases sitting between them. There are 13 residues in the CDR3. Looked up from germline, CDR1 is DFQATT and CDR2 is SNEGSKA (reference sequence). The CDR3 protein is CSARELDNYGYTF. In nucleotides, the CDR3 is TGCAGTGCTAGAGAGTTGGATAACTATGGCTACACCTTC.

This clonotype has more than one count but fewer than ten. The genes are TRBV4-3 and TRBJ2-7; perhaps TRBD2 as D (5 bases). Between the trimmed V and J ends, which lost 0 bases and 6 bases, there was a span of 21 bases. Germline V gene sequence: CDR1 LGHNA, CDR2 YSLEER. The CDR3 is 17 residues long. Written as DNA, the CDR3 is TGCGCCAGCAGCCAAGATTTTCCCCTGGACTTGGCAGGCGAGCAGTACTTC. It translates to CASSQDFPLDLAGEQYF.

The rearrangement uses TRBV12-3 or TRBV12-4 and TRBJ1-5; D is possibly TRBD1 (5 bases). V was clipped by 8 bases and J by 6 bases, with 14 bases between them. CDR3 size: 13 residues. The CDR3 nucleotides are TGTGCCAGCGGTAAAGGGGCGGTTCAGCCCCAGCATTTT. This translates into CASGKGAVQPQHF.

The chain employs TRBV5-5 and TRBJ1-1; no definite D call. Germline CDR1 and CDR2: SGHKS and YYEKEE (reference sequence). The V gene lost 0 bases and the J gene lost 1 base, with 13 bases spanning the gap. The CDR3 runs to 16 residues. CDR3 loop: CASSLEAWSGNTEAFF. The CDR3 DNA follows: TGTGCCAGCAGCTTGGAGGCGTGGAGCGGGAACACTGAAGCTTTCTTT.

This clonotype was counted between two and nine times. J is TRBJ1-2 and V is TRBV12-3 or TRBV12-4, with TRBD1 as a possible D gene (6 bases). V was shortened by 5 bases and J by 2 bases, with 12 bases between the two germline ends. The CDR3 loop spans 14 amino acids. The CDR3: CASSPPGDNYGYTF. CDR3 nucleotides: TGTGCCAGCAGTCCACCAGGGGACAACTATGGCTACACCTTC.

The genes are TRBV12-3 or TRBV12-4 and TRBJ2-3; D remains ambiguous. The CDR3 runs 11 residues. V lost 6 bases to trimming and J lost 5 bases, with 6 bases between them. CDR3 DNA: TGTGCCAGCAGGGGCGGAGATACGCAGTATTTT. It codes for CASRGGDTQYF.

This clonotype was counted a few times. The V and J genes are TRBV20-1 and TRBJ2-1; 9 nucleotides agree with TRBD2. The V segment lost 6 bases and the J segment 2 bases; nucleotides outside the gene matches: 11. The CDR3 extends over 16 amino acids. CDR1 is DFQATT, CDR2 SNEGSKA, per germline (reference sequence). Written as DNA, the CDR3 is TGCAGTGCCCAAGGACGGCGGGGGGGTCCCTACAATGAGCAGTTCTTC. Its translation is CSAQGRRGGPYNEQFF.

This clonotype has just a few counts. The chain recombines TRBV4-1 with TRBJ2-6; D unclear. Trimming stripped 0 bases from V and 0 bases from J, with 6 bases between. Germline V gene lookup returns CDR1 MGHRA and CDR2 YSYEKL. This CDR3 spans 16 amino acids. DNA for the CDR3: TGCGCCAGCAGCCAAGATCGGAGCTCTGGGGCCAACGTCCTGACTTTC. This translates into CASSQDRSSGANVLTF.

This clonotype appeared a few times. The chain is built from TRBV4-3 and TRBJ2-7; the D call may be TRBD1 or TRBD2 (5 bases each). Trimming pared 4 bases from V and 7 bases from J, leaving 23 bases between. Germline V gene lookup returns CDR1 LGHNA and CDR2 YSLEER. This CDR3 is built from 16 residues. CDR3 loop: CASSRPSGTRLGEQYF. The CDR3 coding sequence is TGCGCCAGCAGCCGGCCCTCAGGGACCCGCTTGGGAGAGCAGTACTTC.

A few counts support this clonotype. The chain carries TRBV6-5 and TRBJ1-5; D is uncertain. Looked up from germline, CDR1 is MNHEY and CDR2 is SVGAGI. CDR3 length equals 16 residues. The ends were cut back, 2 bases at V and 3 bases at J, with 14 bases in the middle. The CDR3 here is CASSYRASSNNQPQHF. CDR3 coding DNA: TGTGCCAGCAGTTACAGAGCCTCATCAAACAATCAGCCCCAGCATTTT.